The table lists the clone carrying this T cell receptor (beta chain) with a few counts. Its specificity is unknown. One entry per CDR3 protein results from TCRdb running MiXCR on the 5' RACE reads. In the table there are approximately 700,000 distinct CDR3 sequences, roughly 18% of which are singletons. The V gene lost 4 bases and the J gene lost 10 bases, with 9 bases spanning the gap. The germline CDR1 and CDR2 sequences are SGHDT and YYEEEE. The CDR3 runs 11 residues. This record belongs to a study of identical twins. Regarding the study as a whole: Twins' excess sharing was less marked for out-of-frame beta sequences. There were fewer insertions in abundant cord blood beta clonotypes, but memory repertoires showed no such pattern.

These data were also filed under a second study, of T cells expressing NK-cell markers. That work adds: Dominant NKG2C+ clonotypes made up about 1.0-7.5% of CD8+ T cells in roughly 6 donors. The leading position in the CD3+CD56-NKG2C+ fraction of four donors also went to these clonotypes.

The chain links TRBV5-6 to TRBJ2-1, with D unresolved. The clonotype comes from a woman between 18 and 29 years old in good health. The sequenced sample was PBMCs. CDR3 in amino acids: CASSRVFEQFF. CDR3 in DNA: TGTGCCAGCAGCAGGGTCTTCGAGCAGTTCTTC.